This T cell receptor (beta chain) was captured in a study of blood T cell repertoires in COVID-19 (dated by TCRdb to 2019 to 2021). With respect to the entire study: Collaborator samples came from the United States, Italy and Spain and covered acute and convalescent phases of COVID-19. The material from the prospective study consisted of cDNA or gDNA derived from T cells, B-cell-depleted T cells, or PBMCs. Subjects who had been exposed to COVID-19, were actively infected with it, or had recovered from it provided the deeply sampled blood TCRbeta repertoires that made up the dataset. The repertoires were released in a freely available public database meant as a resource for research on the immune response to SARS-CoV-2. The samples were drawn from two sources: the first 160 participants of the ongoing ImmuneRACE study, and about 1,300 subjects contributed by 6 global collaborators. The sample metadata nearly always contained a de-identified subject ID, COVID-19 status, age in years and sex. Where available, HLA class I and class II types were taken from metadata supplied by the sample provider and were not determined by assay-based typing. Beyond this particular receptor, the publication reports: The quantity of clinical and demographic metadata differed by source and by participant and was supplied without curation.

On this clone: Its specific antigen is unknown. Base qualities are not provided; no much larger clone lies one nucleotide away.

In Seattle, one collaborating source enrolled patients while the infection was active and tracked those patients longitudinally over the course of disease. The collaborating institutions used their own protocols to collect whole blood in K2EDTA tubes. For TCRbeta analysis, collaborator samples were shipped as frozen whole blood, as isolated PBMCs, or as DNA extracted from either sample type. The immunoSEQ Assay, a bias-controlled multiplex PCR, was used to amplify TCRbeta CDR3 regions from genomic DNA. Turning to the authors' computational methods: Within the assay, amplification of reference gene primers was used to estimate how many nucleated cells each sample contained. To quantify the absolute abundance of each unique TCRbeta CDR3 rearrangement, sequence reads were collapsed and filtered. For each sample, productive Simpson clonality was calculated as the square root of Simpson's diversity index across productive rearrangements. Not all clones reach the TCRdb copy of this immuneACCESS table, which keeps in-frame sequences only. Checked studies attribute under half of the gap to unresolved V genes and leave the rest unexplained. D and trimming come from the DNA, and the V and J calls and clone size come from that table. The table for this sample lists more than 150,000 clones; 94% of them were counted only once. The top ten constitute 0.76% of the sample.

Input material: peripheral blood. This sequence was found in a man aged 30-40 years with COVID-19, enrolled during active disease.

The CDR3 sequence is CASSPQGEEEKLFF. The nucleotide sequence is given as TGTGCCAGCTCACCGCAAGGGGAGGAGGAAAAACTGTTTTTT. Recombination linked TRBV18 to TRBJ1-4, with TRBD1 perhaps the D gene, on 5 matching bases. Relative to germline, V is 3 bases shorter and J is 8 bases shorter, with 13 bases between their ends. In the germline V gene, CDR1 corresponds to KGHSH and CDR2 to LQKENI. The CDR3 covers 14 residues, taking in both the cysteine and the phenylalanine. The retained sequence is limited to the CDR3, 42 bases, with the frame set at the first base.